This T cell receptor (beta chain) emerged from a study of response to subunit inactivated influenza vaccine. This clonotype was observed a few times. Its antigen remains unknown. Each CDR3 protein is one row after TCRdb ran MiXCR on the RT-PCR reads. The sample lists 500,000 or so distinct CDR3 sequences, approximately 9.9% occurring once. CDR3 length: 14 amino acids. Trimming pared 3 bases from V and 4 bases from J, leaving 12 bases between. Germline-derived CDR1 and CDR2 are SQVTM and ANQGSEA. Points from the study as a whole: Authors suggested each seasonal flu vaccination may recruit only limited numbers of new T cells.

This sequence originates from a man aged 50-60 years who received an inactivated influenza vaccine. This rearrangement joins TRBV29-1 to TRBJ2-2, with D tentatively TRBD2 (7 bases). Sample: PBMCs from blood, taken more than 35 days after vaccination. CDR3 region: CSVEGEGGTGELFF. The CDR3 DNA follows: TGCAGCGTTGAGGGGGAGGGGGGCACCGGGGAGCTGTTTTTT.